The clone carrying this TCR beta chain was recorded once. The data are from a study of shared clonotypes between healthy human individuals. The CDR3 extends over 15 amino acids. Germline-derived CDR1 and CDR2 are MNHEY and SMNVEV (reference sequence). Trimming cost V 5 bases and J 3 bases; bases outside gene matches: 5. Sequencing used immunoSEQ multiplex PCR; TCRdb keeps in-frame clones, though not all of them. The sample has over 850,000 clones; around 82% are singletons. The chain uses TRBV27 and TRBJ2-2; 8 positions agree with TRBD1. The origin of this receptor is a young man in good health. Some clones in this sample may be carry-over from other donors' samples. Sequencing input: memory CD4+ T cells from PBMCs. The subset was: CD45RA-negative fraction. CDR3 sequence reads: CASSTQGAYTGELFF. CDR3 bases: TGTGCCAGCAGTACCCAGGGGGCGTACACCGGGGAGCTGTTTTTT.